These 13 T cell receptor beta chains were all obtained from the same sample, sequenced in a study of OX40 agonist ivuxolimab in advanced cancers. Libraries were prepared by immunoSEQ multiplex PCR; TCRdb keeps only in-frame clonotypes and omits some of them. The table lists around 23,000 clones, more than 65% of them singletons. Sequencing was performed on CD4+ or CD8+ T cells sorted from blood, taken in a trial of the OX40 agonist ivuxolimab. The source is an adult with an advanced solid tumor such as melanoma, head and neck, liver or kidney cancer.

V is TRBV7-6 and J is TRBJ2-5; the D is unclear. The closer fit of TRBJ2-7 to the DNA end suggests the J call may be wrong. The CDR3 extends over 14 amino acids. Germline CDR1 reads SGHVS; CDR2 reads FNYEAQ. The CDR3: CASSLGRSSYEQYF. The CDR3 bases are TGTGCCAGCAGCTTAGGGCGGAGCTCCTACGAGCAGTACTTC.

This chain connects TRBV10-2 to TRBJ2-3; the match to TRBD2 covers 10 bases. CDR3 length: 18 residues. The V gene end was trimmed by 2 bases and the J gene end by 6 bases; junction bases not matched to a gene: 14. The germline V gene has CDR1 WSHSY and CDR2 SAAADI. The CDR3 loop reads CASSEIKGLAGVSDTQYF. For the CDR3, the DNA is TGCGCCAGCAGTGAGATAAAGGGGCTAGCGGGAGTGTCGGATACGCAGTATTTT.

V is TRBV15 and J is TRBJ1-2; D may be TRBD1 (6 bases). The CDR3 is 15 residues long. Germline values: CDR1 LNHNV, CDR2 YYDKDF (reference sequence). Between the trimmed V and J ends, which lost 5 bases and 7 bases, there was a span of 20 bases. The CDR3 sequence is CATSGGPPNRAGYTF. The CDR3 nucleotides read TGTGCCACCAGCGGAGGCCCCCCTAACAGGGCTGGCTACACCTTC.

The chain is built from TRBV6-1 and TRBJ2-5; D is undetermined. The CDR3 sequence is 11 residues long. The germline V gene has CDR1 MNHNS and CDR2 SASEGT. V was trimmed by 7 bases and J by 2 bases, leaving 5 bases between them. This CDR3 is CASTSQETQYF. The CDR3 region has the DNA TGTGCCAGCACCTCGCAAGAGACCCAGTACTTC.

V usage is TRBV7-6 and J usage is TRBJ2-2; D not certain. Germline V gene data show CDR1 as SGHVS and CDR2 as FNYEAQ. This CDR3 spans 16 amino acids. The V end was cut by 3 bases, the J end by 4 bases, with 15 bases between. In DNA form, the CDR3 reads TGTGCCAGCAGCTTCGGAAGCCTACGAGGCACCGGGGAGCTGTTTTTT. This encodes CASSFGSLRGTGELFF.

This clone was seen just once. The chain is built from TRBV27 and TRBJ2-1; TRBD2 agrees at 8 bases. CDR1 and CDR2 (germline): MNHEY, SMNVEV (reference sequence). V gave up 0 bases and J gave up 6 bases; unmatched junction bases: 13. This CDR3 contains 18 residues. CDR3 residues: CASSLSLGGRTSGNEQFF. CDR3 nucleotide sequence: TGTGCCAGCAGTTTATCTCTCGGGGGCAGAACTAGCGGCAATGAGCAGTTCTTC.

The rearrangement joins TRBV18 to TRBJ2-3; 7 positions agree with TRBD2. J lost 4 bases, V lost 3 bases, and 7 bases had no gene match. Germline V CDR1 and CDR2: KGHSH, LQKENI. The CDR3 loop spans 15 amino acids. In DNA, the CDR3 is TGTGCCAGCTCACCGACGACTAGCAGCCCAGATACGCAGTATTTT. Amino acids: CASSPTTSSPDTQYF.

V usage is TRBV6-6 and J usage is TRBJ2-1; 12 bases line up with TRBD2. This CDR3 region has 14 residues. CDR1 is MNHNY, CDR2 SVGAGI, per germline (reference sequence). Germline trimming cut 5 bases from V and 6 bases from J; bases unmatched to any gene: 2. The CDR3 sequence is CASSPSGRGNEQFF. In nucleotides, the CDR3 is TGTGCCAGCAGTCCTAGCGGGAGGGGCAATGAGCAGTTCTTC.

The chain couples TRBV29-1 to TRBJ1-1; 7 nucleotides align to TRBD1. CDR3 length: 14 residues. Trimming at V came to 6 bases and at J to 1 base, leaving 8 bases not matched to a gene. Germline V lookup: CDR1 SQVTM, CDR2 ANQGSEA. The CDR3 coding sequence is TGCAGCGTAGCATCCGGGACAGCGAACACTGAAGCTTTCTTT. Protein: CSVASGTANTEAFF.

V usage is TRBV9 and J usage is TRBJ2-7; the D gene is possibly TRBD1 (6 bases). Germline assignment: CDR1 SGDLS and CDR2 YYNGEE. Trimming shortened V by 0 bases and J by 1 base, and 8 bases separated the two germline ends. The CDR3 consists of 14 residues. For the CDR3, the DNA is TGTGCCAGCAGCGTAGGGACAGCATCCTACGAGCAGTACTTC. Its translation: CASSVGTASYEQYF.

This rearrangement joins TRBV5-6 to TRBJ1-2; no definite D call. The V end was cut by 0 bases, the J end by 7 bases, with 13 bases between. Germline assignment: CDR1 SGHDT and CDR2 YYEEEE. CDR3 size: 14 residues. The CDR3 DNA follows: TGTGCCAGCAGCTTGGATGACCCAGTAACTGGCTACACCTTC. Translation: CASSLDDPVTGYTF.

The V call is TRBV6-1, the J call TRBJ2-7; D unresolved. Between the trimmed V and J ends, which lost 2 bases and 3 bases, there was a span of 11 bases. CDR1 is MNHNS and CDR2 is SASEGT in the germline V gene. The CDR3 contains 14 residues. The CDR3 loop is CASSETHINYEQYF. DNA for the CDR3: TGTGCCAGCAGTGAAACACACATTAACTACGAGCAGTACTTC.

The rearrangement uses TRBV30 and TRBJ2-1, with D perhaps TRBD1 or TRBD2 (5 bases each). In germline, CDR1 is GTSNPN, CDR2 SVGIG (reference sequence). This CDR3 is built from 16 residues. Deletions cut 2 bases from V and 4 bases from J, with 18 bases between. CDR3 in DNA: TGTGCCTGGAGTTCCAGCGCCGGGACGTATTACAATGAGCAGTTCTTC. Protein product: CAWSSSAGTYYNEQFF.